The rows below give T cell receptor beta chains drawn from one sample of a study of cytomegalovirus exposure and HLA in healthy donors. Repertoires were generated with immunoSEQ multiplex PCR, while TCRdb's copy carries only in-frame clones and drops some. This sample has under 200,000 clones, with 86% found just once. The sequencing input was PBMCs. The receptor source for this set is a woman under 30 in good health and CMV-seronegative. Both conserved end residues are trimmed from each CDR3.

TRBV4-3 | ASSQDWPQGVNTEAF
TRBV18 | ASSKGTSGRAGFLREQF
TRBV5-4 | ASSFVAGGPPDTQY
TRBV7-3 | ASSLYPGIQETQY
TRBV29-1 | SVLGQGLGNEQF
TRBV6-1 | ASRPGTGGEKLF
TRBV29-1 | SVVRQGRISYNEQF
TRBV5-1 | ASSSQGTEAF
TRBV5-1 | ASSRGLGEAF
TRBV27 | ASSFSTGGYSPLH
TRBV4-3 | ASSQVVRGVNEQF
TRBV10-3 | AISDSEQGAGETQY
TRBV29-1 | SVEGQGADYGYT
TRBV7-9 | ASSFGSELAEQF
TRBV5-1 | ASSLERSAYLGELF
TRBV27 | ASSFSRRGTEAF
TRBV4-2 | ASSQAGGNGYT
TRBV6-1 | ASSEGLAGLSSYEQY
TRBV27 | ASSFGTGLLEQY
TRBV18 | ASSYQRANTQY
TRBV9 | ASSPGRTFQETQY
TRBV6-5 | ASSRLSGGNTEAF
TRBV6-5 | ASRTRDYEQY
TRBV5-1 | ASSLTSGADTQY
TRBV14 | ASSQEQVGAKNIQY
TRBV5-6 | ASSLPRYEQY
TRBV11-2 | ASSRIAGATYEQY
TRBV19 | ASTMRLSGLNTEAF
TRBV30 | AWSPRDRGEAF
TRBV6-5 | ASSYSEGGNSPLH
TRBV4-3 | ASSQDEGDETQY
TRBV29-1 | SVEPNTLITMNTEAF
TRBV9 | ASSATGGRETQY
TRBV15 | ATSRDKGQGKKNEKLF
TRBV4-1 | ASSQEDRGEEQY
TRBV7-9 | ASSTRPFYEQY
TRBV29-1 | SVEDPSESYEQY
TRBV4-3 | ASSQEGSPTDTQY
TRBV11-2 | ASSSWTSGYDNEQF
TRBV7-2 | ASSRVSGNTIY